A selection of T cell receptor beta chains follows, all from one sample in a study of blood T cell repertoires in COVID-19. The protocol was immunoSEQ multiplex PCR, while the TCRdb copy is restricted to in-frame clones and leaves out a portion. The sample shows 200,000 to 250,000 clones, about 82% of them seen only once. The sequenced sample consisted of peripheral blood. These receptors all stem from an older man with acute or convalescent COVID-19. CDR3s include the opening cysteine and the closing phenylalanine or tryptophan. The order of the fields is CDR3 protein, CDR3 DNA, V gene, D gene, clone size, J gene. D genes are given only for firm matches. Some rows mark clone size as missing; the rest say once, few, many or name a class of expanded clone.

CDR3: CASSLQGSENTEAFF
DNA: TGCGCCAGCAGCCTACAGGGATCGGAGAACACTGAAGCTTTCTTT
V: TRBV5-1
D: NA
size: NA
J: TRBJ1-1

CDR3: CASSWGTGVEAFF
DNA: TGTGCCAGCAGTTGGGGGACAGGCGTAGAAGCTTTCTTT
V: TRBV6-5
D: TRBD1
size: NA
J: TRBJ1-1

CDR3: CASIPTSGAYNEQFF
DNA: TGTGCCAGTATTCCGACTAGCGGGGCTTACAATGAGCAGTTCTTC
V: TRBV19
D: TRBD2
size: NA
J: TRBJ2-1

CDR3: CASSLGGQRDTEAFF
DNA: TGTGCCAGCAGCTTAGGTGGTCAGAGGGACACTGAAGCTTTCTTT
V: TRBV11-2
D: NA
size: NA
J: TRBJ1-1

CDR3: CASTVSGNTEAFF
DNA: TGTGCCAGCACCGTTTCGGGGAACACTGAAGCTTTCTTT
V: TRBV6-5
D: NA
size: NA
J: TRBJ1-1

CDR3: CASSPGNSGYNEQFF
DNA: TGTGCCAGCAGCCCGGGAAACAGTGGGTACAATGAGCAGTTCTTC
V: TRBV5-4
D: NA
size: NA
J: TRBJ2-1

CDR3: CASTRTGDFPANSPLHF
DNA: TGTGCCAGTACTAGGACAGGGGATTTCCCCGCAAATTCACCCCTCCACTTT
V: TRBV19
D: TRBD1
size: NA
J: TRBJ1-6

CDR3: CASSRLYQTGIQPQHF
DNA: TGTGCCAGCAGTCGACTTTATCAGACAGGGATCCAGCCCCAGCATTTT
V: TRBV28
D: TRBD1
size: NA
J: TRBJ1-5

CDR3: CASSQGRPGDPWDEQFF
DNA: TGTGCCAGCAGCCAAGGGCGGCCGGGGGACCCGTGGGATGAGCAGTTCTTC
V: TRBV3-1/TRBV3-2
D: NA
size: NA
J: TRBJ2-1

CDR3: CASSSQGNYGYTF
DNA: TGTGCCAGCAGTTCACAGGGTAACTATGGCTACACCTTC
V: TRBV6-6
D: NA
size: NA
J: TRBJ1-2

CDR3: CATIGGASYNEQFF
DNA: TGTGCCACCATAGGGGGCGCGTCCTACAATGAGCAGTTCTTC
V: TRBV28
D: TRBD1
size: NA
J: TRBJ2-1

CDR3: CASSLGEGNEKLFF
DNA: TGCGCCAGCAGCTTAGGGGAGGGGAATGAAAAACTGTTTTTT
V: TRBV5-1
D: NA
size: NA
J: TRBJ1-4

CDR3: CASSWAGRETQYF
DNA: TGTGCCAGCAGCTGGGCGGGGAGGGAGACCCAGTACTTC
V: TRBV5-4
D: NA
size: NA
J: TRBJ2-5

CDR3: CASSNRGSGGYTF
DNA: TGTGCCAGCAGTAACAGGGGCAGCGGAGGCTACACCTTC
V: TRBV6-5
D: TRBD1
size: NA
J: TRBJ1-2

CDR3: CASSLSAAGNTIYF
DNA: TGTGCCAGCAGCTTAAGTGCAGCTGGAAACACCATATATTTT
V: TRBV11-2
D: NA
size: NA
J: TRBJ1-3

CDR3: CATIGGGLGNEQFF
DNA: TGTGCCACAATTGGGGGGGGACTTGGCAATGAGCAGTTCTTC
V: TRBV28
D: TRBD2
size: NA
J: TRBJ2-1

CDR3: CASSPPGLTYTEAFF
DNA: TGTGCCAGCAGCCCTCCGGGACTCACTTACACTGAAGCTTTCTTT
V: TRBV3-1/TRBV3-2
D: NA
size: NA
J: TRBJ1-1

CDR3: CASILDTNNEQFF
DNA: TGTGCCAGCATCCTGGACACCAACAATGAGCAGTTCTTC
V: TRBV12-3/TRBV12-4
D: NA
size: NA
J: TRBJ2-1

CDR3: CASSLWGAGIEKLFF
DNA: TGTGCCAGCAGTTTATGGGGGGCAGGGATCGAAAAACTGTTTTTT
V: TRBV28
D: NA
size: NA
J: TRBJ1-4

CDR3: CASSQVSYEQYF
DNA: TGTGCCAGCAGCCAAGTTTCGTACGAGCAGTACTTC
V: TRBV14
D: NA
size: NA
J: TRBJ2-7

CDR3: CASSFGWRTEAFF
DNA: TGTGCCAGCAGTTTTGGTTGGAGGACTGAAGCTTTCTTT
V: TRBV6-5
D: NA
size: NA
J: TRBJ1-1

CDR3: CASSPAPVGASTDTQYF
DNA: TGTGCCAGCTCACCAGCCCCCGTGGGGGCTAGCACAGATACGCAGTATTTT
V: TRBV18
D: NA
size: once
J: TRBJ2-3

CDR3: CASSRDRVGNQPQHF
DNA: TGTGCCAGCAGTCGGGACAGGGTAGGGAATCAGCCCCAGCATTTT
V: TRBV28
D: TRBD1
size: NA
J: TRBJ1-5

CDR3: CASRATSDTGELFF
DNA: TGTGCCAGCAGGGCGACTAGCGACACCGGGGAGCTGTTTTTT
V: TRBV6-5
D: TRBD2
size: NA
J: TRBJ2-2

CDR3: CASSLAGQAPEKLFF
DNA: TGTGCCAGCAGCTTAGCAGGACAGGCCCCGGAGAAACTGTTTTTT
V: TRBV7-2
D: TRBD1
size: NA
J: TRBJ1-4

CDR3: CASSVLGGAGKDTQYF
DNA: TGTGCCAGCAGCGTCCTAGGGGGCGCGGGGAAGGATACGCAGTATTTT
V: TRBV9
D: NA
size: NA
J: TRBJ2-3

CDR3: CASSLQTGGDTQYF
DNA: TGTGCCAGCTCCCTACAGACAGGGGGCGATACGCAGTATTTT
V: TRBV18
D: TRBD1
size: NA
J: TRBJ2-3

CDR3: CASRLDRGANEKLFF
DNA: TGTGCCAGCAGACTGGACAGGGGAGCTAATGAAAAACTGTTTTTT
V: TRBV6-5
D: TRBD1
size: few
J: TRBJ1-4

CDR3: CASSPTGWEKLFF
DNA: TGTGCCAGCAGCCCGACAGGTTGGGAAAAACTGTTTTTT
V: TRBV9
D: NA
size: NA
J: TRBJ1-4

CDR3: CAIRPHGGLSPYEQYF
DNA: TGTGCCATCCGACCACACGGGGGTCTCTCACCCTACGAGCAGTACTTC
V: TRBV10-3
D: NA
size: NA
J: TRBJ2-7

CDR3: CASSSTGTGGDEQYF
DNA: TGTGCCAGCAGCTCAACCGGGACAGGGGGGGACGAGCAGTACTTC
V: TRBV7-9
D: TRBD1
size: NA
J: TRBJ2-7

CDR3: CASSEVAREGEQYF
DNA: TGTGCCAGCAGTGAAGTGGCCAGGGAGGGGGAGCAGTACTTC
V: TRBV6-1
D: TRBD2
size: NA
J: TRBJ2-7

CDR3: CASSPTGGSSYNEQFF
DNA: TGTGCCAGCAGCCCGACGGGGGGGAGCTCCTACAATGAGCAGTTCTTC
V: TRBV5-4
D: TRBD2
size: NA
J: TRBJ2-1

CDR3: CASSNREGGEQFF
DNA: TGTGCCAGCAGTAACAGGGAGGGGGGTGAGCAGTTCTTC
V: TRBV2
D: NA
size: NA
J: TRBJ2-1

CDR3: CASSLVAGLNNSPLHF
DNA: TGTGCCAGCAGCTTGGTGGCAGGCCTCAATAATTCACCCCTCCACTTT
V: TRBV5-4
D: NA
size: NA
J: TRBJ1-6